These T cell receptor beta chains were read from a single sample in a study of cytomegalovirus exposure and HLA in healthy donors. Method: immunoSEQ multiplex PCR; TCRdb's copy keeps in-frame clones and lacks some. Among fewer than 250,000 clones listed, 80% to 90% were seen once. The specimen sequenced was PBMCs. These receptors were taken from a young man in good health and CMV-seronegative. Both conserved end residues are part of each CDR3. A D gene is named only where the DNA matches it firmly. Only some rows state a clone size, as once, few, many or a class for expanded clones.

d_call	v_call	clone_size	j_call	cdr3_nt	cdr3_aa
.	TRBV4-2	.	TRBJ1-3	TGTGCCAGCAGCCAAGATCGGGGGGAGCGAAACACCATATATTTT	CASSQDRGERNTIYF
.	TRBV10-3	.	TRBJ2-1	TGTGCCATCAGTGGGAACACAGGAGAGGAGCAGTTCTTC	CAISGNTGEEQFF
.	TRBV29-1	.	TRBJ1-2	TGCAGCGTTGAAGGGGGCAGGGGCTACACCTTC	CSVEGGRGYTF
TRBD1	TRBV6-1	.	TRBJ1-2	TGTGCCAGCAGGGACAGGGGAAATTATGGCTACACCTTC	CASRDRGNYGYTF
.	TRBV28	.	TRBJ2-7	TGTGCCAGCGGAGTTAGGAGCAGGAGGGCCTACGAGCAGTACTTC	CASGVRSRRAYEQYF
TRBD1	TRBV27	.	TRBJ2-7	TGTGCCAGCAGTTCCTCCGGGACAGGGTACCACGAGCAGTACTTC	CASSSSGTGYHEQYF
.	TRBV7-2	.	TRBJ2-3	TGTGCCAGCAGCTTAGGGGGGGAGATAACAGATACGCAGTATTTT	CASSLGGEITDTQYF
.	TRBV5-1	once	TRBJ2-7	TGCGCCAGCAGGCTAGGGGCCTACGAGCAGTACTTC	CASRLGAYEQYF
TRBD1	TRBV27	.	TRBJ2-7	TGTGCCAGCAGTTCAGGACAGGGATTCTACGAGCAGTACTTC	CASSSGQGFYEQYF
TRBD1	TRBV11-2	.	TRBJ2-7	TGTGCCAGCAGCTTGGGACAGGGGGCGTCCTACGAGCAGTACTTC	CASSLGQGASYEQYF
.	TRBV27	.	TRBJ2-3	TGTGCCAGCAGTTTACGACTAAGCACAGATACGCAGTATTTT	CASSLRLSTDTQYF
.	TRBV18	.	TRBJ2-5	TGTGCCAGCTCACCAATACCGACAAACCAAGAGACCCAGTACTTC	CASSPIPTNQETQYF
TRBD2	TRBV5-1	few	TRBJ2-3	TGCGCCAGCAGCTTGGACGGGGGGGGGAGCACAGATACGCAGTATTTT	CASSLDGGGSTDTQYF
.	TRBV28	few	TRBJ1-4	TGTGCCAGCACGAGGGTGGGGAATGAAAAACTGTTTTTT	CASTRVGNEKLFF
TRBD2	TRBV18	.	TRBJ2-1	TGTGCCAGCTCTCCATCACCCGGACTAGCGGGGGACAATGAGCAGTTCTTC	CASSPSPGLAGDNEQFF